The 9 T cell receptor beta chains below all came from one sample that was sequenced in a study of blood T cells in healthy people across ages. Through a sample-barcoded 5' primer and a J-beta primer mix, a second PCR was run for roughly 6 to 11 cycles. From the 5' RACE reads, TCRdb called clonotypes with MiXCR, one entry per CDR3 protein. The sample consists of around 990,000 distinct CDR3 sequences, around 25% of them appearing once. A further study also used this sample, focusing on T cells of mothers and their children.

Sequences were obtained from blood. The source of these receptors is a girl aged 2 to 10 in good health.

The V and J genes are TRBV6-5 and TRBJ2-1, with 10 bases matching TRBD2. The CDR3 has 18 amino acids. Germline V gives CDR1 MNHEY, CDR2 SVGAGI. Trimming at V came to 2 bases and at J to 9 bases, leaving 16 bases not matched to a gene. CDR3 region: CASSYPISASGSRSEQFF. The CDR3 bases are TGTGCCAGCAGTTACCCCATATCGGCTAGCGGGAGTAGATCTGAGCAGTTCTTC.

V usage is TRBV29-1 and J usage is TRBJ2-5; no firm D call. Trimming took off 4 bases at V and 4 bases at J, with 16 bases between the two ends. CDR3 length: 14 amino acids. CDR1 is SQVTM and CDR2 is ANQGSEA in the germline V gene. CDR3 in DNA: TGCAGCGTTGTAGCTCTCCTCAAAAGAGAGACCCAGTACTTC. It specifies CSVVALLKRETQYF.

The chain couples TRBV7-9 to TRBJ1-4; a possible D gene is TRBD1 (5 bases). V dropped 5 bases and J dropped 3 bases, with 19 bases sitting between them. The CDR3 contains 17 residues. Germline V lookup: CDR1 SEHNR, CDR2 FQNEAQ (reference sequence). The CDR3: CASSGLGGALSNEKLFF. Written as DNA, the CDR3 is TGTGCCAGCAGCGGCCTCGGAGGGGCCCTTTCTAATGAAAAACTGTTTTTT.

V is TRBV7-6 and J is TRBJ2-1, with D tentatively TRBD2 (5 bases). The CDR3 runs 15 residues. Trimming pared 5 bases from V and 0 bases from J, leaving 11 bases between. CDR1 SGHVS and CDR2 FNYEAQ come from the germline V gene. CDR3 region: CASSEEVSSYNEQFF. The CDR3 nucleotides read TGTGCCAGCAGCGAGGAGGTCAGCTCCTACAATGAGCAGTTCTTC.

The rearrangement links TRBV5-1 to TRBJ2-7; possible D gene TRBD1, 5 bases. Trimming stripped 0 bases from V and 3 bases from J, with 16 bases between. The CDR3 length is 16 residues. Germline V gives CDR1 SGHRS, CDR2 YFSETQ. CDR3 protein: CASSLAVDTYRYEQYF. CDR3 in DNA: TGCGCCAGCAGCTTGGCAGTGGACACCTACCGCTACGAGCAGTACTTC.

V gene TRBV11-2 combines with J gene TRBJ2-1; no firm D call. The V end lost 0 bases, the J end lost 10 bases, and 13 bases lay between the germline ends. Germline V lookup: CDR1 SGHAT, CDR2 FQNNGV. CDR3 length equals 14 residues. The CDR3 DNA follows: TGTGCCAGCAGCTTAGATCGGTTGAGGTACGAGCAGTTCTTC. Protein sequence: CASSLDRLRYEQFF.

This clonotype was found a few times. The chain joins TRBV5-1 to TRBJ2-5; TRBD2 might be the D (7 bases). Germline V gene data show CDR1 as SGHRS and CDR2 as YFSETQ. CDR3 length: 16 amino acids. Trimming removed 2 bases at V and 1 base at J, with 15 bases between. CDR3 DNA sequence: TGCGCCAGCAGCTTAGGGGGGGCGGTACGCCAAGAGACCCAGTACTTC. Protein sequence: CASSLGGAVRQETQYF.

The CDR3 region is CASSPTLQNTQETQYF. The CDR3 region has the DNA TGTGCCAGCTCACCTACTTTACAGAATACACAAGAGACCCAGTACTTC. The V call is TRBV18, the J call TRBJ2-5, with D unclear. Germline-derived CDR1 and CDR2 are KGHSH and LQKENI. Between the trimmed V and J ends, which lost 3 bases and 2 bases, there was a span of 16 bases. The CDR3 totals 16 residues.

In its sample, this clonotype was seen a few times. This sequence joins TRBV6-5 and TRBJ2-5, with a possible D match to TRBD2 (6 bases). The J call is doubtful: the DNA matches TRBJ2-7 better. The length of the CDR3 is 13 residues. The V gene's germline CDR1 is MNHEY and CDR2 SVGAGI. CDR3 coding DNA: TGTGCCAGCAGCCGACCGACTAGTTACGAGCAGTACTTC. Translating gives CASSRPTSYEQYF.